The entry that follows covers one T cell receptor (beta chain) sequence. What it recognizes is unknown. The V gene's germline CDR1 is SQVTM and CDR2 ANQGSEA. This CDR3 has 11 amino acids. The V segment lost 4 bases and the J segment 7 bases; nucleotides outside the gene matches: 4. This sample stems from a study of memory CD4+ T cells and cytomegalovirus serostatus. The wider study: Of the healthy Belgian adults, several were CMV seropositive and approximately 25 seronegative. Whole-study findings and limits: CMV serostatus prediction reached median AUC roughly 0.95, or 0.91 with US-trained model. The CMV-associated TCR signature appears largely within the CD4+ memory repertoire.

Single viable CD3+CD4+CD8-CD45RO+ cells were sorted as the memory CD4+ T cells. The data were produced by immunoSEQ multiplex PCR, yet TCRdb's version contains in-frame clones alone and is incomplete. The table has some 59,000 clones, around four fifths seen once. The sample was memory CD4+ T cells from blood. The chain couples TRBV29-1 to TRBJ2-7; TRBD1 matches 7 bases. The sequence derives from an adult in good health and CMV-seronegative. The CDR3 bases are TGCAGCGTTGCGACAGGGAAAGAGCAGTACTTC. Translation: CSVATGKEQYF.